Following are 14 T cell receptor beta chains from one sample sequenced in a study of regulatory T cells in long-lasting Graves disease. Sample time point: newly diagnosed GD, antithyroid drugs for less than 3 months. PBMC-derived RNA was used for the TCR library. Assembly of TCR beta libraries relied on iRepertoire HTBI primers together with Arm-PCR of CDR3 regions. Each CDR3 protein is one row after TCRdb ran MiXCR on the multiplex PCR reads. The table has 250,000 or so distinct CDR3 sequences, around 21% seen once. The sample in question was peripheral blood mononuclear cells (PBMCs), obtained at new diagnosis, from a patient treated with antithyroid drugs. Receptors were obtained from a female donor with Graves disease.

This sequence joins TRBV12-5 and TRBJ1-6, with TRBD1 matching 8 bases. CDR3 length: 17 residues. Trimming cost V 3 bases and J 0 bases; bases outside gene matches: 4. Germline V CDR1 and CDR2: LGHNT, FRNRAP. CDR3 nucleotides: TGTGCTAGTGGTTTCAGGGGGCCGAGCTCCTATAATTCACCCCTCCACTTT. Translated, it gives CASGFRGPSSYNSPLHF.

In regard to this clonotype: This may arise from a read error, as a much more abundant clone is one base away. The V gene is TRBV6-1, the J gene TRBJ1-1, with TRBD1 matching 7 bases. Per germline, CDR1 MNHNS and CDR2 SASEGT. V lost 9 bases, J lost 6 bases, and 13 bases stayed unmatched. The CDR3 spans 14 residues. The CDR3 DNA reads as TGTGCCAGTGGACCGGCAGGGGGAAAGGCTGAAGCTTTCTTT. As protein: CASGPAGGKAEAFF.

About this clonotype: A much bigger clone sits one base away, suggesting this may be a read error. J is TRBJ2-1 and V is TRBV10-1; 10 nucleotides line up with TRBD1. The CDR3 totals 15 residues. Germline CDR1 and CDR2: WNHNN and SYGVQD (reference sequence). The trim removed 2 bases at V and 7 bases at J, leaving 5 bases unmatched. The CDR3 is CASSEGQGVVNEQFF. The CDR3 DNA is TGCGCCAGCAGTGAGGGACAGGGGGTGGTTAATGAGCAGTTCTTC.

J is TRBJ1-6 and V is TRBV15; D unresolved. V gave up 5 bases and J gave up 10 bases, with 12 bases separating them. This CDR3 has 13 amino acids. Germline V gene data show CDR1 as LNHNV and CDR2 as YYDKDF (reference sequence). CDR3 region: CATSGFLGSPLHF. The DNA of the CDR3 is TGTGCCACCAGCGGCTTTTTGGGCTCACCCCTCCACTTT.

The chain has TRBV5-6 and TRBJ1-1, with a tentative D call TRBD1 (5 bases). This CDR3 spans 15 amino acids. Germline-derived CDR1 and CDR2 are SGHDT and YYEEEE. The V gene lost 0 bases and the J gene lost 0 bases, with 9 bases spanning the gap. CDR3 nucleotides: TGTGCCAGCAGCTTGGACGGGACGATGAACACTGAAGCTTTCTTT. It specifies CASSLDGTMNTEAFF.

The sample holds many counts of this clonotype. This chain joins TRBV20-1 and TRBJ2-7, with unresolved D. Deletions cut 0 bases from V and 0 bases from J, with 6 bases between. From germline, CDR1 is DFQATT and CDR2 SNEGSKA (reference sequence). The CDR3 extends over 13 amino acids. The CDR3 reads CSARDPSSYEQYF. Written as DNA, the CDR3 is TGCAGTGCTAGAGATCCGAGCTCCTACGAGCAGTACTTC.

This clonotype was seen ten or more times. The chain has TRBV5-5 and TRBJ2-3; possibly TRBD2 for D (7 bases). Looked up from germline, CDR1 is SGHKS and CDR2 is YYEKEE (reference sequence). V dropped 1 base and J dropped 4 bases, with 13 bases sitting between them. The CDR3 has 15 amino acids. The CDR3 DNA reads as TGTGCCAGCAGCTTGTTGCAGGGGAGGGCAGATACGCAGTATTTT. Its translation: CASSLLQGRADTQYF. The entire variable domain, with the rest obtained from reference TRBV5-5 and TRBJ2-3, is as follows: DAGVTQSPTHLIKTRGQQVTLRCSPISGHKSVSWYQQVLGQGPQFIFQYYEKEERGRGNFPDRFSARQFPNYSSELNVNALLLGDSALYLCASSLLQGRADTQYFGPGTRLTVL.

This clonotype was counted many times. This rearrangement joins TRBV30 to TRBJ1-5, with 7 bases lining up with TRBD1. The V segment lost 3 bases and the J segment 5 bases; nucleotides outside the gene matches: 13. Germline CDR1 and CDR2: GTSNPN and SVGIG (reference sequence). The CDR3 is 16 residues long. CDR3 loop: CAWSKTGTEVYQPQHF. The CDR3, as DNA: TGTGCCTGGAGCAAGACCGGGACAGAAGTCTATCAGCCCCAGCATTTT.

The chain uses TRBV28 and TRBJ2-7, with TRBD2 matching over 7 bases. This CDR3 comprises 14 residues. Per the germline V gene, CDR1 is MDHEN and CDR2 is SYDVKM. J gave up 7 bases and V 6 bases, and 12 bases lay outside the gene matches. CDR3 sequence (DNA): TGTGCCAGCAGAGGGACGGCCGGGGGGTGGGAGCAGTACTTC. The encoded protein is CASRGTAGGWEQYF. Drawing the rest from reference TRBV28 and TRBJ2-7, the complete variable domain is DVKVTQSSRYLVKRTGEKVFLECVQDMDHENMFWYRQDPGLGLRLIYFSYDVKMKEKGDIPEGYSVSREKKERFSLILESASTNQTSMYLCASRGTAGGWEQYFGPGTRLTVT.

This clonotype has only a few counts. The chain recombines TRBV19 with TRBJ1-1; possible D gene TRBD1, 5 bases. The CDR3 has 15 amino acids. V lost 5 bases, J lost 3 bases, and 16 bases lay in between. CDR1 and CDR2 (germline): LNHDA, SQIVND (reference sequence). CDR3: CASSPTGTFDTEAFF. The CDR3 nucleotides read TGTGCCAGTAGTCCTACCGGGACCTTTGACACTGAAGCTTTCTTT.

Many counts were recorded for this clonotype. The chain employs TRBV2 and TRBJ2-1; TRBD2 is a possible D gene (6 bases). V was trimmed by 7 bases and J by 6 bases, leaving 13 bases between them. Germline V gene lookup returns CDR1 SNHLY and CDR2 FYNNEI. The CDR3 sequence is 13 residues long. The DNA of the CDR3 is TGTGCCAGCACTGCACGGGGAGGCAATGAGCAGTTCTTC. The encoded protein is CASTARGGNEQFF.

This clonotype was counted between two and nine times. The junction differs from germline at one of its ends, possibly a read error. V gene TRBV20-1 combines with J gene TRBJ2-5; 7 nucleotides agree with TRBD2. The CDR3 runs 15 residues. Germline values: CDR1 DFQATT, CDR2 SNEGSKA (reference sequence). Here the CDR3 reads CSARAGTTNQETQYF. CDR3 bases: TGCAGTGCGAGAGCCGGGACTACGAATCAAGAGACCCAGTACTTC.

This clonotype appeared a few times. The chain is built from TRBV10-1 and TRBJ2-3, with TRBD1 as a possible D gene (6 bases). Germline-derived CDR1 and CDR2 are WNHNN and SYGVQD (reference sequence). V was cut by 0 bases and J by 5 bases, with 12 bases left in between. The CDR3 is made up of 15 amino acids. The CDR3 DNA is TGCGCCAGCAGTGAGTCAGGGGGAAGTCAAGATACGCAGTATTTT. Translated, it gives CASSESGGSQDTQYF.

As DNA, the CDR3 is TGTGCCAGCAGTCCCCCCCTTACCGGGGAGCTGTTTTTT. Translating gives CASSPPLTGELFF. The chain carries TRBV12-3 or TRBV12-4 and TRBJ2-2; D is uncertain. CDR3 length: 13 residues. Trimming removed 5 bases at V and 5 bases at J, with 9 bases between.